This T cell receptor (beta chain) was profiled in a study of T cell responses to AZD1222 COVID-19 vaccine. This clone appeared a single time. This CDR3 comprises 13 residues. CDR1 SNHLY and CDR2 FYNNEI come from the germline V gene. J was trimmed by 3 bases and V by 9 bases; bases with no gene match: 2. The data were produced by immunoSEQ multiplex PCR, yet TCRdb's version contains in-frame clones alone and is incomplete. The sample shows 150,000 or so clones, around 89% of them seen only once. The rearrangement uses TRBV2 and TRBJ2-3; the match to TRBD2 covers 11 bases. Sequenced here: peripheral blood, sampled on day 0 of AZD1222 vaccination. The sequence was obtained from an adult in good health. CDR3 nucleotide sequence: TGTGCCAGGCGGACTAGCGGGACAGATACGCAGTATTTT. Its protein product is CARRTSGTDTQYF.